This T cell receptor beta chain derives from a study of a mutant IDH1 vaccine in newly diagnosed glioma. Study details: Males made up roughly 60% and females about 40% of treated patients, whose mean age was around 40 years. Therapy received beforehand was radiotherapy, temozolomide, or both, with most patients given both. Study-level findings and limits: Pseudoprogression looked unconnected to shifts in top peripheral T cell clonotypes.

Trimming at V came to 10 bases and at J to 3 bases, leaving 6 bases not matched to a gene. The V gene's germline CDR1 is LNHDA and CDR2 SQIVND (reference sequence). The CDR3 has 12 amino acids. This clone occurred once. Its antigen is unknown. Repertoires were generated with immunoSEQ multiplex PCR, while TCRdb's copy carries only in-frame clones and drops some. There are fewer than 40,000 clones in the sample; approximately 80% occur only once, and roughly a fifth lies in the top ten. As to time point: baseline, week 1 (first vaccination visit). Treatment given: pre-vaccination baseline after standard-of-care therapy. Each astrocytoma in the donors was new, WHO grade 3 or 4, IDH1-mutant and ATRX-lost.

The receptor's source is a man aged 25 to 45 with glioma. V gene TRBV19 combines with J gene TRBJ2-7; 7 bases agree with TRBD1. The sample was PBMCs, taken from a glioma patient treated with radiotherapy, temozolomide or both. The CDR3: CATRDSYYEQYF. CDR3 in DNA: TGTGCCACCCGGGACAGTTACTACGAGCAGTACTTC. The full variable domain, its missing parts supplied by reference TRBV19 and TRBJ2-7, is DGGITQSPKYLFRKEGQNVTLSCEQNLNHDAMYWYRQDPGQGLRLIYYSQIVNDFQKGDIAEGYSVSREKKESFPLTVTSAQKNPTAFYLCATRDSYYEQYFGPGTRLTVT.